This section outlines one T cell receptor (beta chain) sequence together with its context. Data came from immunoSEQ multiplex PCR; TCRdb stores just in-frame clones and leaves some out. In the table there are approximately 100,000 clones, roughly 76% of which are singletons. The CDR3 consists of 14 residues. The V and J ends lost 3 bases and 3 bases, in that order; junction bases with no gene match: 2. Germline V CDR1 and CDR2: GTSNPN, SVGIG (reference sequence). These data come from a study of blood T cell repertoires in COVID-19. The receptor's source is a human donor in a cohort sampled during active COVID-19. The specimen was peripheral blood. V and J are TRBV30 and TRBJ1-5, with TRBD1 matching 10 bases. Written as DNA, the CDR3 is TGTGCCTGGAGCAGACAGGGGGCCAATCAGCCCCAGCATTTT. As protein: CAWSRQGANQPQHF. Looking up the rest from reference TRBV30 and TRBJ1-5 gives the full variable domain: SQTIHQWPATLVQPVGSPLSLECTVEGTSNPNLYWYRQAAGRGLQLLFYSVGIGQISSEVPQNLSASRPQDRQFILSSKKLLLSDSGFYLCAWSRQGANQPQHFGDGTRLSIL.